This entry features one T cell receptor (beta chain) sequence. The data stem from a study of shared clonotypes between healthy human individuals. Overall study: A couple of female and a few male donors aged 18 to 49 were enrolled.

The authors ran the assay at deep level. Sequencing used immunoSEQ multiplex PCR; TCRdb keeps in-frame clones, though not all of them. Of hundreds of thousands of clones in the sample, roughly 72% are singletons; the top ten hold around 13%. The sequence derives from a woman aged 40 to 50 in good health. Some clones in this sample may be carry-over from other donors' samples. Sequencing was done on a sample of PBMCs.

The CDR3 DNA sequence: TGCGCCAGCAGCCGAGGGACTAGCGGCTTTTCCTACGAGCAGTACTTC. It is translated as CASSRGTSGFSYEQYF. The V call is TRBV5-1, the J call TRBJ2-7; 11 nucleotides agree with TRBD2. Germline V gene sequence: CDR1 SGHRS, CDR2 YFSETQ. V lost 4 bases to trimming and J lost 1 base; unmatched junction nucleotides: 7. The CDR3 consists of 16 residues.